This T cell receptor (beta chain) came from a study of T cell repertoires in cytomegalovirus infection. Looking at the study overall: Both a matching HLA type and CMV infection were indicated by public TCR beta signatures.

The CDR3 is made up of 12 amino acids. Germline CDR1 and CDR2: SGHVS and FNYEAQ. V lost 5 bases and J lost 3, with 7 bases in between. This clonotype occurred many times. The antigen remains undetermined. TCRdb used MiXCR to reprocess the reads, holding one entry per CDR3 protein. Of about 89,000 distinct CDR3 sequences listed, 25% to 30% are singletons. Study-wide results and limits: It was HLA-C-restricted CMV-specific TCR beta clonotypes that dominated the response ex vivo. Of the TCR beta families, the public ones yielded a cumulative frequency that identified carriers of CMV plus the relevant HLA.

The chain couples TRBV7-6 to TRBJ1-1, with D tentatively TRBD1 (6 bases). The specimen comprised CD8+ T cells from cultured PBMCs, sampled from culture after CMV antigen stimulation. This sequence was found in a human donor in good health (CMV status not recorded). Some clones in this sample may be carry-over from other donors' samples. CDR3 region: CASSRTDTEAFF. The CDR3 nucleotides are TGTGCCAGCAGCCGGACAGACACTGAAGCTTTCTTT.